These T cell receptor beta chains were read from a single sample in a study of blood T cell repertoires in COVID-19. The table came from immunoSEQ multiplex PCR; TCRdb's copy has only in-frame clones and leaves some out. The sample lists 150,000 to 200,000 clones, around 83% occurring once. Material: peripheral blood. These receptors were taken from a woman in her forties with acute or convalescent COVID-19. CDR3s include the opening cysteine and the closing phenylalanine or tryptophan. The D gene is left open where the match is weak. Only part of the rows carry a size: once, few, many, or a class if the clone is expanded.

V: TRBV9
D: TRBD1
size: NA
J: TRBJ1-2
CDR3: CASSVRGQSYGYTF
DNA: TGTGCCAGCAGCGTAAGGGGACAGAGCTATGGCTACACCTTC

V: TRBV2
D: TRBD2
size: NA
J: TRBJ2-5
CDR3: CASQAGWAETQYF
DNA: TGTGCCAGCCAAGCGGGATGGGCGGAGACCCAGTACTTC

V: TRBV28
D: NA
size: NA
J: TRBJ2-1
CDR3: CASSPLGSGYNEQFF
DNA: TGTGCCAGCAGTCCCCTGGGGAGCGGCTACAATGAGCAGTTCTTC

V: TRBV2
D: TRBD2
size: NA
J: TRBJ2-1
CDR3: CASSIQRGGLNEQFF
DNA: TGTGCCAGCAGTATACAGCGGGGGGGCCTCAATGAGCAGTTCTTC

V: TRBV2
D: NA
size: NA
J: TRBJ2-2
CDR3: CASSGAGRPGELFF
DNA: TGTGCCAGCAGTGGGGCAGGGCGGCCCGGGGAGCTGTTTTTT

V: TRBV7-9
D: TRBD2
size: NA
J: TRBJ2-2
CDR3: CASSLVWTSVRPGELFF
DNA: TGTGCCAGCAGCTTAGTTTGGACTAGCGTTCGACCCGGGGAGCTGTTTTTT

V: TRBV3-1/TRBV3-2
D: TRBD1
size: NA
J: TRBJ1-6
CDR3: CASSQDDRGLHF
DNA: TGTGCCAGCAGCCAAGACGACAGGGGCCTCCACTTT

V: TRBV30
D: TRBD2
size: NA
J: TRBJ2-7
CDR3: CAWSAPPGLAGGPVYEQYF
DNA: TGTGCCTGGAGTGCCCCCCCGGGACTAGCGGGAGGGCCGGTTTACGAGCAGTACTTC

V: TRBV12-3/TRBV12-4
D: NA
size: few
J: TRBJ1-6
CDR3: CASSLKGNSPLHF
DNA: TGTGCCAGCAGTTTAAAGGGGAATTCACCCCTCCACTTT

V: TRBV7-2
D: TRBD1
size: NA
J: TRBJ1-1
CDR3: CASSAQQGVGTEAFF
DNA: TGTGCCAGCAGCGCTCAACAGGGGGTAGGCACTGAAGCTTTCTTT

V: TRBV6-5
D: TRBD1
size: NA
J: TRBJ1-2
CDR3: CASIPTGSNYGYTF
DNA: TGTGCCAGCATTCCGACAGGGTCTAACTATGGCTACACCTTC

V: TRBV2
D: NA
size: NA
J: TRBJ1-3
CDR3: CASSEMALTATIYF
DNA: TGTGCCAGCAGTGAAATGGCCCTTACCGCCACCATATATTTT

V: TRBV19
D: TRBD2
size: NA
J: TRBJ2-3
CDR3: CASSIGLAGTDTQYF
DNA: TGTGCCAGTAGTATAGGCCTAGCGGGCACAGATACGCAGTATTTT

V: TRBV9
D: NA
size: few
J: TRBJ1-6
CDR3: CASSATTEPEGSPLHF
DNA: TGTGCCAGCAGCGCAACTACCGAGCCTGAGGGTTCACCCCTCCACTTT

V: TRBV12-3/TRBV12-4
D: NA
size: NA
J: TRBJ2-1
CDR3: CASSLSGIWQFF
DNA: TGTGCCAGCAGTTTGTCGGGGATTTGGCAGTTCTTC

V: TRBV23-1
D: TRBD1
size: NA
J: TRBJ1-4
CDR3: CASSPRQGGNEKLFF
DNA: TGCGCCAGCAGCCCTAGACAGGGGGGGAATGAAAAACTGTTTTTT

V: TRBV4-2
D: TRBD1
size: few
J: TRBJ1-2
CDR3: CASSQEVGTGTNYGYTF
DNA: TGTGCCAGCAGCCAAGAGGTCGGGACAGGGACTAACTATGGCTACACCTTC

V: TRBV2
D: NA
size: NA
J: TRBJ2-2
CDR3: CASSPRWTGVAGNTGELFF
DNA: TGTGCCAGCAGTCCCCGCTGGACAGGGGTAGCGGGAAACACCGGGGAGCTGTTTTTT

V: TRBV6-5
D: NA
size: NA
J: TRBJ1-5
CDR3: CASRPGFEGNQPQHF
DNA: TGTGCCAGCAGGCCAGGGTTTGAGGGCAATCAGCCCCAGCATTTT

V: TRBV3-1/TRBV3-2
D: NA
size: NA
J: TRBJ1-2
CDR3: CASSQEGNRGYTF
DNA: TGTGCCAGCAGCCAAGAGGGCAACAGGGGCTACACCTTC

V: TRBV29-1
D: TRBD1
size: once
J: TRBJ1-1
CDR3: CSAGQGNTEAFF
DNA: TGCAGCGCCGGACAGGGGAACACTGAAGCTTTCTTT

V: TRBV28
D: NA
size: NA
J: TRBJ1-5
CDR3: CASGGGSNQPQHF
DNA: TGTGCCAGCGGGGGAGGGAGTAATCAGCCCCAGCATTTT